This TCR beta chain was observed in a study of T cells after yellow fever vaccination. Study conclusions and caveats: Although the secondary response was weaker, it peaked faster, at day 5 versus 15.

This clonotype was seen only a few times. As yet, its antigen is unknown. TCRdb reprocessed the 5' RACE reads via MiXCR and lists one record per CDR3 protein. The sample comprises 300,000 to 400,000 distinct CDR3 sequences, around 8.1% of which are singletons, and 17% rests with the top ten. Trimming removed 0 bases from V and 4 bases from J, with 13 bases in between. CDR1 LGHNA and CDR2 YSLEER come from the germline V gene. The CDR3 is 17 amino acids. This specimen consisted of PBMCs, obtained roughly 47 days after the first yellow fever vaccination. The clonotype was recovered from a man aged 18 to 30 who received the YFV17D yellow fever vaccine. The chain uses TRBV4-3 and TRBJ2-6, with a possible D match to TRBD1 (5 bases). CDR3 amino acids: CASSQERTNPGANVLTF. The CDR3, as DNA: TGCGCCAGCAGCCAAGAGCGGACAAATCCCGGGGCCAACGTCCTGACTTTC.